One sample yielded the 14 T cell receptor beta chains listed below, sequenced in a study of blood T cell repertoires in COVID-19. The repertoire was sequenced with immunoSEQ multiplex PCR; TCRdb's copy has only in-frame clones and lacks some. The sample carries over 200,000 clones, about 85% recorded once. The sequencing input was peripheral blood. The receptors stem from a woman younger than 30 who had recovered from COVID-19.

This sequence joins TRBV5-1 and TRBJ2-1; D ambiguous. CDR1 is SGHRS, CDR2 YFSETQ, per germline. Trimming shortened V by 1 base and J by 9 bases, and 5 bases separated the two germline ends. The CDR3 runs 11 residues. The CDR3 nucleotides read TGCGCCAGCAGCTTGTTGGCTGAGCAGTTCTTC. Its protein product is CASSLLAEQFF.

This clone was seen a handful of times. This chain links TRBV5-5 with TRBJ2-7; possible D gene TRBD2, 6 bases. Germline V CDR1 and CDR2: SGHKS, YYEKEE (reference sequence). Trimming pared 0 bases from V and 2 bases from J, leaving 12 bases between. This CDR3 comprises 15 residues. This chain's CDR3 is CASSLAGGAPYEQYF. In DNA form, the CDR3 reads TGTGCCAGCAGCTTGGCTGGCGGGGCACCCTACGAGCAGTACTTC.

V gene TRBV27 combines with J gene TRBJ1-2; 8 bases agree with TRBD1. Unmatched junction bases numbered 14, after V lost 6 bases and J lost 8 bases. Germline CDR1 is MNHEY and CDR2 is SMNVEV (reference sequence). The CDR3 covers 15 residues. The CDR3 here is CASSLLGQAPGGYTF. The CDR3 DNA reads TGTGCCAGCAGCCTTTTGGGACAGGCCCCTGGGGGCTACACCTTC.

The V gene is TRBV4-1, the J gene TRBJ1-2, with D hard to call. In germline, CDR1 is MGHRA, CDR2 YSYEKL. The CDR3 has 14 residues. The V end lost 4 bases, the J end lost 4 bases, and 13 bases lay between the germline ends. The CDR3 DNA is TGCGCCAGCAGCCTATCGGAGGGAATCTATGGCTACACCTTC. This codes for CASSLSEGIYGYTF.

The gene calls are TRBV7-6 and TRBJ1-2, with a weak D call TRBD1 (5 bases). CDR1 and CDR2 (germline): SGHVS, FNYEAQ. V lost 5 bases and J 2 bases, leaving 15 bases between the germline ends. The CDR3 sequence is 15 residues long. In nucleotides, the CDR3 is TGTGCCAGCAGCCTAACCGGGGGGATGAACTATGGCTACACCTTC. Protein product: CASSLTGGMNYGYTF.

This clone was detected only a few times. The chain uses TRBV9 and TRBJ1-3; 8 bases agree with TRBD1. V was clipped by 4 bases and J by 4 bases; unmatched bases: 7. The CDR3 has 15 amino acids. CDR1 is SGDLS and CDR2 is YYNGEE in the germline V gene. Written as DNA, the CDR3 is TGTGCCAGCAGCATTCAGACAGGGGACGGAAACACCATATATTTT. Protein: CASSIQTGDGNTIYF.

This chain uses TRBV27 with TRBJ1-1; the D is unclear. Germline values: CDR1 MNHEY, CDR2 SMNVEV (reference sequence). V was clipped by 1 base and J by 1 base, with 7 bases between them. CDR3 size: 14 residues. CDR3 DNA sequence: TGTGCCAGCAGTTTATTCCCCGGGAACACTGAAGCTTTCTTT. This codes for CASSLFPGNTEAFF.

The J gene is TRBJ2-6, the V gene TRBV28; D remains ambiguous. Germline V gene data show CDR1 as MDHEN and CDR2 as SYDVKM. The CDR3 runs to 14 residues. V was shortened by 5 bases and J by 1 base, with 6 bases between the two germline ends. DNA of the CDR3: TGTGCCAGCAGTGAACTATCTGGGGCCAACGTCCTGACTTTC. This translates into CASSELSGANVLTF. The whole variable domain, remainder taken from reference TRBV28 and TRBJ2-6, is DVKVTQSSRYLVKRTGEKVFLECVQDMDHENMFWYRQDPGLGLRLIYFSYDVKMKEKGDIPEGYSVSREKKERFSLILESASTNQTSMYLCASSELSGANVLTFGAGSRLTVL.

V gene TRBV6-6 combines with J gene TRBJ2-7; tentatively, D is TRBD1 (6 bases). The ends were cut back, 8 bases at V and 4 bases at J, with 12 bases in the middle. CDR3 length equals 12 residues. Germline loops: CDR1 MNHNY, CDR2 SVGAGI (reference sequence). The CDR3 nucleotides read TGTGCCAGCGGGCTACAGGGTTACGAGCAGTACTTC. This translates into CASGLQGYEQYF.

V and J are TRBV25-1 and TRBJ1-1, with D perhaps matching TRBD1 (6 bases). V lost 3 bases and J lost 1, with 12 bases in between. CDR1 is MGHDK, CDR2 SYGVNS, per germline. The CDR3 covers 15 residues. CDR3 DNA sequence: TGTGCCAGCAGTGATCTACAGACAGGGAACACTGAAGCTTTCTTT. This encodes CASSDLQTGNTEAFF.

V usage is TRBV24-1 and J usage is TRBJ2-7; TRBD1 matches 9 bases. With V trimmed by 2 bases and J by 5 bases, 6 bases remained unmatched. Germline CDR1 reads KGHDR; CDR2 reads SFDVKD. The CDR3 length is 15 residues. This CDR3 is CATSDWRTGAHEQYF. CDR3 DNA sequence: TGTGCCACCAGTGATTGGCGGACAGGGGCCCACGAGCAGTACTTC.

This clone has at least ten counts. The chain combines TRBV25-1 with TRBJ2-1; 9 bases map to TRBD2. The V gene end was trimmed by 1 base and the J gene end by 9 bases; junction bases not matched to a gene: 4. This CDR3 is built from 14 residues. The germline CDR1 and CDR2 sequences are MGHDK and SYGVNS. As DNA, the CDR3 is TGTGCCAGCAGTGAATCGGCTAGCGGGACTGAGCAGTTCTTC. Translated, it gives CASSESASGTEQFF.

The chain is built from TRBV10-2 and TRBJ2-5; no firm D call. Trimming cost V 0 bases and J 9 bases, with 8 bases left between them. This CDR3 is built from 12 residues. Germline V gene data show CDR1 as WSHSY and CDR2 as SAAADI. The CDR3 here is CASSESQLSQYF. CDR3 in DNA: TGCGCCAGCAGTGAGTCCCAACTGTCCCAGTACTTC.

This chain uses TRBV7-9 with TRBJ2-7, with D maybe TRBD2 (6 bases). The V gene's germline CDR1 is SEHNR and CDR2 FQNEAQ (reference sequence). Trimming left V 5 bases short and J 2 bases short, with 13 bases between. CDR3 length: 14 residues. The CDR3 DNA reads TGTGCCAGCAGCCCCCCGGGACTCGCCTACGAGCAGTACTTC. Translating gives CASSPPGLAYEQYF. Supplemented by reference TRBV7-9 and TRBJ2-7, the full variable domain reads DTGVSQNPRHKITKRGQNVTFRCDPISEHNRLYWYRQTLGQGPEFLTYFQNEAQLEKSRLLSDRFSAERPKGSFSTLEIQRTEQGDSAMYLCASSPPGLAYEQYFGPGTRLTVT.